This TCR beta chain was obtained from a study of blood T cell repertoires in COVID-19. Study in general: The origin of the acute and convalescent COVID-19 samples was the United States, Italy and Spain.

V shed 5 bases and J shed 1 base, with 2 bases lying between them. CDR1 and CDR2 from the germline V gene are SEHNR and FQNEAQ (reference sequence). The CDR3 is made up of 12 amino acids. Each participant's cohort was designated according to participant-reported clinical history. Original handling: Nucleated cell counts were estimated from reference gene primer amplification. Assay used: immunoSEQ multiplex PCR; TCRdb lists only in-frame clones, some missing. From that table come the V and J calls and clone size; the DNA was used to work out D and trimming. The data show some 200,000 clones, with around 90% seen just once and 10% held by the top ten.

The clonotype originates from a young man with acute COVID-19. The chain links TRBV7-9 to TRBJ1-4; no firm D call. Material for sequencing was PBMCs or T cells enriched from blood (not recorded which). CDR3 in DNA: TGTGCCAGCAGCCAAACTAATGAAAAACTGTTTTTT. This gives the protein CASSQTNEKLFF. The full variable domain, completed using reference TRBV7-9 and TRBJ1-4, is DTGVSQNPRHKITKRGQNVTFRCDPISEHNRLYWYRQTLGQGPEFLTYFQNEAQLEKSRLLSDRFSAERPKGSFSTLEIQRTEQGDSAMYLCASSQTNEKLFFGSGTQLSVL.